Listed below are T cell receptor beta chains from one sample, sequenced in a study of blood T cell repertoires in COVID-19. Profiling relied on immunoSEQ multiplex PCR, and the TCRdb table lists in-frame clones only, not all of them. The table lists about 69,000 clones, 79% of them singletons, with around 47% in the top ten. The sample taken for sequencing was peripheral blood. The receptors come from a human donor in a cohort sampled during active COVID-19. Both conserved end residues are part of each CDR3. Each record gives: CDR3 protein, CDR3 DNA, D gene, J gene, V gene, clone size. The D gene is left open where the match is weak. Size values are once, few and many counts, or a class for expanded clones, and some rows have none.

CSVGGGGHYGYTF TGCAGCGTGGGCGGAGGGGGCCACTATGGCTACACCTTC TRBD1 TRBJ1-2 TRBV29-1 NA
CASSYPQRTSGSSYEQYF TGTGCCAGCAGTTACCCCCAACGAACTAGCGGGAGCTCCTACGAGCAGTACTTC TRBD2 TRBJ2-7 TRBV6-7 NA
CASSRLVYEQYF TGTGCCAGCAGTCGACTAGTCTACGAGCAGTACTTC NA TRBJ2-7 TRBV12-3/TRBV12-4 few
CASSFGLAARTDTQYF TGTGCCAGCAGCTTCGGTCTAGCGGCCCGCACAGATACGCAGTATTTT TRBD2 TRBJ2-3 TRBV5-4 NA
CASSPTGGLGNQPQHF TGTGCCAGCAGTCCGACAGGGGGCTTAGGCAATCAGCCCCAGCATTTT TRBD1 TRBJ1-5 TRBV6-4 NA
CASSQVSGFGYTF TGTGCCAGCAGCCAAGTGTCAGGGTTTGGCTACACCTTC NA TRBJ1-2 TRBV3-1/TRBV3-2 NA
CASSFSDRNEQFF TGTGCCAGCTCATTCTCGGACAGGAATGAGCAGTTCTTC TRBD1 TRBJ2-1 TRBV18 NA
CASQTLAARGREQFF TGTGCCAGCCAAACCCTAGCGGCCCGTGGACGTGAGCAGTTCTTC TRBD2 TRBJ2-1 TRBV6-5 NA
CATSRTKDRGYSATNEKLFF TGTGCCACCAGCAGAACAAAGGACAGGGGGTATTCGGCAACTAATGAAAAACTGTTTTTT TRBD1 TRBJ1-4 TRBV15 NA
CASTLGLAGAVGEQYF TGCGCCAGCACCCTGGGCCTAGCGGGAGCGGTTGGCGAGCAGTACTTC TRBD2 TRBJ2-7 TRBV5-1 NA
CASGSAGDTGELFF TGCGCCAGCGGGTCGGCGGGAGACACCGGGGAGCTGTTTTTT TRBD2 TRBJ2-2 TRBV5-1 NA
CASSRIEGLARETQYF TGTGCCAGCAGCCGAATCGAAGGGCTAGCGCGGGAGACCCAGTACTTC NA TRBJ2-5 TRBV3-1/TRBV3-2 NA
CASTRLSNQPQHF TGTGCCAGCACCAGGCTTAGCAATCAGCCCCAGCATTTT NA TRBJ1-5 TRBV28 NA
CASSEYREMDYGYTF TGTGCCAGCAGTGAATATAGGGAGATGGACTATGGCTACACCTTC NA TRBJ1-2 TRBV6-1 NA
CASSLWPPGANVLTF TGTGCCAGCAGTTTATGGCCCCCTGGGGCCAACGTCCTGACTTTC NA TRBJ2-6 TRBV27 NA
CASSLGHMNTEAFF TGTGCCAGCAGCCTAGGACACATGAACACTGAAGCTTTCTTT NA TRBJ1-1 TRBV7-8 NA
CAASGGTQPQHF TGTGCCGCCTCAGGGGGTACTCAGCCCCAGCATTTT TRBD1 TRBJ1-5 TRBV24-1 NA
CASSRGVGEQYF TGTGCCAGCAGCCGAGGAGTGGGCGAGCAGTACTTC NA TRBJ2-7 TRBV11-3 NA
CSDYYEQYF TGCAGTGACTACTACGAGCAGTACTTC NA TRBJ2-7 TRBV20-1 many
CASSLDGIYYGYTF TGCGCCAGCAGCTTGGACGGGATCTACTATGGCTACACCTTC NA TRBJ1-2 TRBV5-1 NA
CASSSSFGGGNTEAFF TGTGCCAGCAGTTCGTCTTTCGGGGGAGGGAACACTGAAGCTTTCTTT NA TRBJ1-1 TRBV28 NA
CASSQSLRGNLMPYEQYF TGTGCCAGCAGCCAATCTCTTCGAGGGAACCTTATGCCCTACGAGCAGTACTTC NA TRBJ2-7 TRBV16 NA
CASSQAAGSSPLHF TGCGCCAGCAGCCAAGCCGCTGGGAGCTCACCCCTCCACTTT NA TRBJ1-6 TRBV4-1 NA
CASSLGGRGDYSYNEQFF TGTGCCAGCAGCTTAGGGGGCCGCGGGGACTACTCCTACAATGAGCAGTTCTTC TRBD2 TRBJ2-1 TRBV7-2 NA
CASSLEGVEQYF TGCGCCAGCAGCTTGGAAGGGGTCGAGCAGTACTTC NA TRBJ2-7 TRBV5-1 NA
CASSELPTHNEQFF TGTGCCAGCAGTGAACTGCCTACCCACAATGAGCAGTTCTTC NA TRBJ2-1 TRBV6-1 once
CASKLGTGNVDEQFF TGTGCCAGCAAATTAGGGACAGGGAATGTGGATGAGCAGTTCTTC TRBD1 TRBJ2-1 TRBV6-5 NA
CASSLWGGGATDTQYF TGTGCCAGCAGCTTATGGGGCGGGGGGGCAACAGATACGCAGTATTTT TRBD2 TRBJ2-3 TRBV5-6 once
CASNQGLADPSSYEQYF TGTGCCAGCAATCAGGGACTAGCGGACCCCAGCTCCTACGAGCAGTACTTC TRBD2 TRBJ2-7 TRBV6-4 NA